A selection of T cell receptor beta chains follows, all from one sample in a study of OX40 agonist ivuxolimab in advanced cancers. Repertoires were generated with immunoSEQ multiplex PCR, while TCRdb's copy carries only in-frame clones and drops some. The sample yields more than 55,000 clones, roughly nine tenths seen once. Here the sequenced sample was CD4+ or CD8+ T cells sorted from blood, taken in a trial of the OX40 agonist ivuxolimab. The receptors stem from an adult with an advanced solid tumor such as melanoma, head and neck, liver or kidney cancer. Each CDR3 is given with its conserved first and last residue. D genes are given only for firm matches. Clone size appears in some rows only: once, few, many, or a class for an expanded clone.

CDR3nt: TGTGCCAGCATGGGAGGAGATACGCAGTATTTT
CDR3aa: CASMGGDTQYF
len: 11
d_gene: -
v_gene: TRBV6-5
abundance: once
j_gene: TRBJ2-3

CDR3nt: TGCAGTGCTAGAGAGGGGTGGGGCTACACCTTC
CDR3aa: CSAREGWGYTF
len: 11
d_gene: -
v_gene: TRBV20-1
abundance: once
j_gene: TRBJ1-2

CDR3nt: TGTGCCAGCAGTAGACGGCTTAACTATGGCTACACCTTC
CDR3aa: CASSRRLNYGYTF
len: 13
d_gene: -
v_gene: TRBV6-1
abundance: -
j_gene: TRBJ1-2

CDR3nt: TGTGCCAGCAGCTTAAGGGACGAGCAGTACTTC
CDR3aa: CASSLRDEQYF
len: 11
d_gene: -
v_gene: TRBV7-2
abundance: -
j_gene: TRBJ2-7

CDR3nt: TGTGCCAGCAGCGTCCGGGACAGGGGGGTCGTTGAGCAGTTCTTC
CDR3aa: CASSVRDRGVVEQFF
len: 15
d_gene: TRBD1
v_gene: TRBV7-2
abundance: -
j_gene: TRBJ2-1

CDR3nt: TGTGCCAGCAGTCAGGGACATTCTCAGCCCCAGCATTTT
CDR3aa: CASSQGHSQPQHF
len: 13
d_gene: -
v_gene: TRBV14
abundance: -
j_gene: TRBJ1-5

CDR3nt: TGTGCCAGCAGCTCTTCCTCGGGGGAGTACTATGGCTACACCTTC
CDR3aa: CASSSSSGEYYGYTF
len: 15
d_gene: -
v_gene: TRBV28
abundance: -
j_gene: TRBJ1-2

CDR3nt: TGTGCCTGGAGTCTTGGGGGAAAAGAGACCCAGTACTTC
CDR3aa: CAWSLGGKETQYF
len: 13
d_gene: -
v_gene: TRBV30
abundance: -
j_gene: TRBJ2-5

CDR3nt: TGTGCCAGCAGCTTTAAGGGGACGGGCTCCTCCTACAATGAGCAGTTCTTC
CDR3aa: CASSFKGTGSSYNEQFF
len: 17
d_gene: -
v_gene: TRBV11-3
abundance: -
j_gene: TRBJ2-1

CDR3nt: TGTGCCAGTAGTCCCGGGACAGCTACCCTCTATCAGCCCCAGCATTTT
CDR3aa: CASSPGTATLYQPQHF
len: 16
d_gene: TRBD1
v_gene: TRBV19
abundance: few
j_gene: TRBJ1-5

CDR3nt: TGCGCCAGCAGTCCCAGGGAAGGCTATGGCTACACCTTC
CDR3aa: CASSPREGYGYTF
len: 13
d_gene: -
v_gene: TRBV23-1
abundance: -
j_gene: TRBJ1-2

CDR3nt: TGTGCCAGCAGCTGGGGGACAGCGAACACTGAAGCTTTCTTT
CDR3aa: CASSWGTANTEAFF
len: 14
d_gene: TRBD1
v_gene: TRBV7-2
abundance: few
j_gene: TRBJ1-1

CDR3nt: TGTGCCAGCAGCATTGGGACTAGCGGGTCCGTCTACTTC
CDR3aa: CASSIGTSGSVYF
len: 13
d_gene: TRBD2
v_gene: TRBV5-6
abundance: -
j_gene: TRBJ2-7

CDR3nt: TGTGCCAGCAGCTCAGCGGCAAAACAGGGCAAGGGACTAGCGCCTTACAATGAGCAGTTCTTC
CDR3aa: CASSSAAKQGKGLAPYNEQFF
len: 21
d_gene: TRBD2
v_gene: TRBV7-2
abundance: -
j_gene: TRBJ2-1

CDR3nt: TGTGCCAGCAGTTACAGCCTCACCGGGACTAGGCAGTTCTTC
CDR3aa: CASSYSLTGTRQFF
len: 14
d_gene: TRBD2
v_gene: TRBV6-5
abundance: -
j_gene: TRBJ2-1

CDR3nt: TGTGCCAGCAGTGACCGTCTTAACACCGGGGAGCTGTTTTTT
CDR3aa: CASSDRLNTGELFF
len: 14
d_gene: -
v_gene: TRBV2
abundance: -
j_gene: TRBJ2-2

CDR3nt: TGTGCCACCAGCAGAGATAGGCAGGGCGCGAACACCGGGGAGCTGTTTTTT
CDR3aa: CATSRDRQGANTGELFF
len: 17
d_gene: -
v_gene: TRBV15
abundance: -
j_gene: TRBJ2-2

CDR3nt: TGTGCCAGTAGTATCGTCACCCCGGGCACAGATACGCAGTATTTT
CDR3aa: CASSIVTPGTDTQYF
len: 15
d_gene: -
v_gene: TRBV19
abundance: -
j_gene: TRBJ2-3

CDR3nt: TGTGCCAGCAGCAAAGGCCCAGGGGGTGGCGGCTGCTACGAGCAGTACTTC
CDR3aa: CASSKGPGGGGCYEQYF
len: 17
d_gene: -
v_gene: TRBV21-1
abundance: -
j_gene: TRBJ2-7

CDR3nt: TGTGCCAGCTCACCCTGGGACAGCCAAACCAACGAGCAGTACTTC
CDR3aa: CASSPWDSQTNEQYF
len: 15
d_gene: TRBD1
v_gene: TRBV18
abundance: -
j_gene: TRBJ2-7

CDR3nt: TGCGCCAGCAGTGACCTACTTGTCTCCTACAATGAGCAGTTCTTC
CDR3aa: CASSDLLVSYNEQFF
len: 15
d_gene: -
v_gene: TRBV10-1
abundance: -
j_gene: TRBJ2-1

CDR3nt: TGCGCCAGCAGCTTGACGGCCGGGACAGGAAACACTGAAGCTTTCTTT
CDR3aa: CASSLTAGTGNTEAFF
len: 16
d_gene: TRBD1
v_gene: TRBV5-1
abundance: -
j_gene: TRBJ1-1

CDR3nt: TGTGCCAGCAGCTTGTCTGGCAGGGGATCCTACAATGAGCAGTTCTTC
CDR3aa: CASSLSGRGSYNEQFF
len: 16
d_gene: -
v_gene: TRBV5-6
abundance: -
j_gene: TRBJ2-1

CDR3nt: TGTGCCAGCAGCCAACCGAATCTAGCAGACACAGATACGCAGTATTTT
CDR3aa: CASSQPNLADTDTQYF
len: 16
d_gene: -
v_gene: TRBV7-8
abundance: -
j_gene: TRBJ2-3

CDR3nt: TGTGCCAGCAGCTCACTAGGGATTTCCACCGGGGAGCTGTTTTTT
CDR3aa: CASSSLGISTGELFF
len: 15
d_gene: -
v_gene: TRBV6-1
abundance: -
j_gene: TRBJ2-2

CDR3nt: TGTGCCAGCAGCCAAGAGAGGAAGGCTGGCTACACCTTC
CDR3aa: CASSQERKAGYTF
len: 13
d_gene: -
v_gene: TRBV14
abundance: -
j_gene: TRBJ1-2

CDR3nt: TGTGCCAGCAGTCGCTCGGGAAACACCATATATTTT
CDR3aa: CASSRSGNTIYF
len: 12
d_gene: -
v_gene: TRBV2
abundance: -
j_gene: TRBJ1-3

CDR3nt: TGTGCCAGCAGCTCCCCTGGACAGCCCTTCTATGGCTACACCTTC
CDR3aa: CASSSPGQPFYGYTF
len: 15
d_gene: -
v_gene: TRBV28
abundance: -
j_gene: TRBJ1-2

CDR3nt: TGTGCCAGCAGCTTTGGAGGGAGGGATACGCAGTATTTT
CDR3aa: CASSFGGRDTQYF
len: 13
d_gene: -
v_gene: TRBV11-3
abundance: -
j_gene: TRBJ2-3

CDR3nt: TGTGCCAGCAGAACCCAGAACTCCAATCAGCCCCAGCATTTT
CDR3aa: CASRTQNSNQPQHF
len: 14
d_gene: -
v_gene: TRBV6-5
abundance: -
j_gene: TRBJ1-5

CDR3nt: TGTGCCATCAAAGGCGGGGTCCTAGATACGCAGTATTTT
CDR3aa: CAIKGGVLDTQYF
len: 13
d_gene: -
v_gene: TRBV10-3
abundance: -
j_gene: TRBJ2-3

CDR3nt: TGCGCCAGCAGCTCCCTAGGGACTGAGCAAGAGACCCAGTACTTC
CDR3aa: CASSSLGTEQETQYF
len: 15
d_gene: -
v_gene: TRBV5-1
abundance: -
j_gene: TRBJ2-5

CDR3nt: TGCGCCAGCTCTCAAGGGCCTGGGCAGGGGGGCGATGAGCAGTTCTTC
CDR3aa: CASSQGPGQGGDEQFF
len: 16
d_gene: -
v_gene: TRBV5-1
abundance: -
j_gene: TRBJ2-1